Listed here are 5 T cell receptor beta chains from one sample, sequenced in a study of blood T cell repertoires in COVID-19 (dated by TCRdb to between 2020 and 2021). Library preparation employed the immunoSEQ multiplex PCR assay. TCRdb retrieved this table from immuneACCESS and kept in-frame rearrangements only. Not all clones are present; in checked studies, unresolved V genes account for under half, and no reason is known for the remainder. Recorded for this sample are fewer than 450,000 clones; more than 70% of them occurred a single time. Jointly, the top ten make up around 6.6% of the sample. Sequenced: peripheral blood. The source is a woman aged 70-85 years with COVID-19, enrolled during active disease.

This rearrangement joins TRBV5-6 to TRBJ1-2, with TRBD1 as a possible D gene (5 bases). The CDR3 spans 15 residues. CDR1 and CDR2 (germline): SGHDT, YYEEEE. V lost 4 bases to trimming and J lost 7 bases, with 20 bases between them. CDR3 amino acids: CASSPGGVGRGGYTF. Here the CDR3 DNA reads TGTGCCAGCAGCCCAGGTGGAGTAGGGAGGGGTGGCTACACCTTC.

This chain links TRBV19 with TRBJ2-3, with 10 bases that match TRBD2. The CDR3 contains 14 residues. Germline values: CDR1 LNHDA, CDR2 SQIVND (reference sequence). J lost 9 bases, V lost 6 bases, and 9 bases had no gene match. The CDR3 loop reads CASSTSGGAGTQYF. The CDR3 region has the DNA TGTGCCAGTAGCACCAGCGGGGGGGCCGGGACGCAGTATTTT.

This clone appeared a single time. The chain links TRBV5-1 to TRBJ1-3; TRBD1 might be the D (6 bases). With 0 bases removed from V and 4 bases from J, the gap between germline ends came to 11 bases. Germline CDR1 and CDR2: SGHRS and YFSETQ. This CDR3 has 15 amino acids. The CDR3 loop is CASSLAGGDGNTIYF. The CDR3 DNA reads TGCGCCAGCAGCTTGGCGGGGGGCGACGGAAACACCATATATTTT.

The chain links TRBV2 to TRBJ1-1, with a possible D match to TRBD1 (6 bases). Germline V gene lookup returns CDR1 SNHLY and CDR2 FYNNEI. This CDR3 spans 14 amino acids. With 6 bases removed from V and 1 base from J, the gap between germline ends came to 12 bases. In DNA form, the CDR3 reads TGTGCCAGCAGGGCCGGGACATCGAACACTGAAGCTTTCTTT. It specifies CASRAGTSNTEAFF. The whole variable domain, remainder taken from reference TRBV2 and TRBJ1-1, is EPEVTQTPSHQVTQMGQEVILRCVPISNHLYFYWYRQILGQKVEFLVSFYNNEISEKSEIFDDQFSVERPDGSNFTLKIRSTKLEDSAMYFCASRAGTSNTEAFFGQGTRLTVV.

The rearrangement links TRBV4-1 to TRBJ2-7, with 7 nucleotides matching TRBD1. Germline V CDR1 and CDR2: MGHRA, YSYEKL. With 7 bases clipped from V and 2 bases from J, the junction kept 8 bases outside the gene matches. The length of the CDR3 is 14 residues. For the CDR3, the DNA is TGCGCCAGCACAGGGGGTCAACCCCCCTACGAGCAGTACTTC. This gives the protein CASTGGQPPYEQYF.